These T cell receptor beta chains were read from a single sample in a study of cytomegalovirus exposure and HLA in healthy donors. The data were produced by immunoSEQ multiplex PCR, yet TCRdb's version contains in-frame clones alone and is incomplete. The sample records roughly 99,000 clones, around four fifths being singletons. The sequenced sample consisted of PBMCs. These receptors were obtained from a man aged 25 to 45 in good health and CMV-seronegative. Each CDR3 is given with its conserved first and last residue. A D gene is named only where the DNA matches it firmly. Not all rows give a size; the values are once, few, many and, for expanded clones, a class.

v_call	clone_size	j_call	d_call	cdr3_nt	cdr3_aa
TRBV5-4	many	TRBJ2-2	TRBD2	TGTGCCAGCAGCCCGCTAGCGGGGGCCGCCACCGGGGAGCTGTTTTTT	CASSPLAGAATGELFF
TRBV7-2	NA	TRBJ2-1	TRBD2	TGTGCCAGCAGCCGGTTATTTAGCGGGAACTCCTACAATGAGCAGTTCTTC	CASSRLFSGNSYNEQFF
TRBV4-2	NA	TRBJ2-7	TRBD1	TGTGCCAGCAGCCAAGATGGGGGACAGGAAAACGAGCAGTACTTC	CASSQDGGQENEQYF
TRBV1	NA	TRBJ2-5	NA	TGCACCAGCAGTAGCGGAGTCCCCCTGCAAGAGACCCAGTACTTC	CTSSSGVPLQETQYF
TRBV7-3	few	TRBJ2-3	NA	TGTGCCAGCAGCTTTTCGGGCGGGCCGTTGTCAGATACGCAGTATTTT	CASSFSGGPLSDTQYF
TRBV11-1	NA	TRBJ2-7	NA	TGTGCCAGCAGCTCCCGCCCCTCCTTGAACAGAATCGCCTACGAGCAGTACTTC	CASSSRPSLNRIAYEQYF
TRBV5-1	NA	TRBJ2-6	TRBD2	TGCGCCAGCAGCTTGGGGGGCGGGGGATCTGGGGCCAACGTCCTGACTTTC	CASSLGGGGSGANVLTF
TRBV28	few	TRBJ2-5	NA	TGTGCCAGCAGCCGCCAAGAGACCCAGTACTTC	CASSRQETQYF
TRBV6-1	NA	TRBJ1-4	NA	TGTGCCAGCAGGTGGACGGGGCAGACTAGCGAAAAACTGTTTTTT	CASRWTGQTSEKLFF
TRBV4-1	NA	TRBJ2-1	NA	TGCGCCAGCAGCCCGTACAATGAGCAGTTCTTC	CASSPYNEQFF
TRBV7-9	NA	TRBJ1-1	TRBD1	TGTGCCAGCAGCGGGGACAGGGGTAGGGAGGACACTGAAGCTTTCTTT	CASSGDRGREDTEAFF
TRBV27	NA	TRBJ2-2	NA	TGTGCCAGCAGTTCTCAACCGCGACCAGCGGAGACCGGGGAGCTGTTTTTT	CASSSQPRPAETGELFF
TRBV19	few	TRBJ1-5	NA	TGTGCCAGTAGTACTGACAGGTCTCGGCGAAGCAATCAGCCCCAGCATTTT	CASSTDRSRRSNQPQHF
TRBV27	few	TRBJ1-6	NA	TGTGCCAGCAGTTTATTAGCTTCTAATTCACCCCTCCACTTT	CASSLLASNSPLHF
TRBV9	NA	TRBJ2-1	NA	TGTGCCAGCAGCCCTAGAGGAGGAACCTACAATGAGCAGTTCTTC	CASSPRGGTYNEQFF
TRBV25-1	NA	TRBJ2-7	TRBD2	TGTGCCAGCGCGGGGACTAGCTCCTACGAGCAGTACTTC	CASAGTSSYEQYF
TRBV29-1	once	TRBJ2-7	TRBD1	TGCAGCGTTGTAGAGACAGGGGCCTTAAGGTACTTC	CSVVETGALRYF
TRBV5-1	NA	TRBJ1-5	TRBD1	TGCGCCAGCAGCTTGGTCGACAGGGAAACTCAGCCCCAGCATTTT	CASSLVDRETQPQHF
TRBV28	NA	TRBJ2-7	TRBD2	TGTGCCAGCAGTTTAGTGCTAGCGGGAGTCTACGAGCAGTACTTC	CASSLVLAGVYEQYF
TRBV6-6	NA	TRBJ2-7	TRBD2	TGTGCCAGCACCCACGGGACTAGCGGGAAGGACGAGCAGTACTTC	CASTHGTSGKDEQYF
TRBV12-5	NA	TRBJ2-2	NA	TGTGCTAGTGGTTTGGGAACAGTCGGGGAGCTGTTTTTT	CASGLGTVGELFF
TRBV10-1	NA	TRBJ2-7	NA	TGCGCCAGCAGTGAGAACAGGGTGGGCGAGCAGTACTTC	CASSENRVGEQYF
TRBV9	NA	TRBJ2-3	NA	TGTGCCAGCAGCACACATCCGGGAGATACGCAGTATTTT	CASSTHPGDTQYF
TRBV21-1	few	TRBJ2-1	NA	TGTGCCAGCAGAAAGAGCGGATCCTACAATGAGCAGTTCTTC	CASRKSGSYNEQFF
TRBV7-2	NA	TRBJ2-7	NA	TGTGCCAGCGTAGGGGGTGGCTCCTACGAGCAGTACTTC	CASVGGGSYEQYF
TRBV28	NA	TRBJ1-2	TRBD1	TGTGCCAGCAATTCCCCCCCCCGGACAGGGGTTATTAACTATGGCTACACCTTC	CASNSPPRTGVINYGYTF
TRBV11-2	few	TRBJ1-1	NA	TGTGCCAGCAGCCTTATCTCCAGGGGCACTGAAGCTTTCTTT	CASSLISRGTEAFF
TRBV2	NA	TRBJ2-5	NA	TGTGCCAGCAGTTTTCAGAACCAAGAGACCCAGTACTTC	CASSFQNQETQYF
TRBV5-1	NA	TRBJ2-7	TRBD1	TGCGCCAGCAGCTTGGCTATCCAGGGGGCTTACGAGCAGTACTTC	CASSLAIQGAYEQYF
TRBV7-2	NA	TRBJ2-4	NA	TGTGCCAGCAGCCGGACGGGCTTTCGGGAGAACATTCAGTACTTC	CASSRTGFRENIQYF
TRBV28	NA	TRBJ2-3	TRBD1	TGTGCCAGCAGTATCGACAGGGCCACAGATACGCAGTATTTT	CASSIDRATDTQYF
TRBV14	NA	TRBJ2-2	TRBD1	TGTGCCAGCAGCCAAAACAGGGGAACCGGGGAGCTGTTTTTT	CASSQNRGTGELFF
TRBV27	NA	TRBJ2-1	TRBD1	TGTGCCAGCAGTTTGACAGGGGCGAATGAGCAGTTCTTC	CASSLTGANEQFF
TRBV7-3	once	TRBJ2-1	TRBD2	TGTGCCAGCAGCGCTAGCGGGGGGGCCAATGAGCAGTTCTTC	CASSASGGANEQFF
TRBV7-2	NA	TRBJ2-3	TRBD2	TGTGCCAGCAGCTTTGTTGGCGGGGGGGCTGCAGATACGCAGTATTTT	CASSFVGGGAADTQYF
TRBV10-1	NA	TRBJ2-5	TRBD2	TGCGCCAGCAGTGAGTCCCCAGCGGGAGGAGAGACCCAGTACTTC	CASSESPAGGETQYF
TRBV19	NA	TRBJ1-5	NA	TGTGCCAGTAGTATCGCGGGGGCATTGAGCAATCAGCCCCAGCATTTT	CASSIAGALSNQPQHF
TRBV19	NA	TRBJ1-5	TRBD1	TGTGCCAGTAAAGACAGGGATATTCAGCCCCAGCATTTT	CASKDRDIQPQHF
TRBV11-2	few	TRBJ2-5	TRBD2	TGTGCCAGCAGCTCTAGCGGGGGGGCCTTGGAGACCCAGTACTTC	CASSSSGGALETQYF
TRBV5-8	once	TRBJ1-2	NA	TGTGCCAGCAGCTTGGGGGTCAGGGCTCATGGCTACACCTTC	CASSLGVRAHGYTF
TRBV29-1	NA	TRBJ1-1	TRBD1	TGCAGCGTTGGGGGGACTACAGGGGGCAAGGTGACTTTCTTT	CSVGGTTGGKVTFF
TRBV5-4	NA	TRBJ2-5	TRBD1	TGTGCCAGCACAATAGACAGGGGCGAAGAGACCCAGTACTTC	CASTIDRGEETQYF
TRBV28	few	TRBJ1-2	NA	TGTGCCAGCAGTTTGCGATACAGGGATGGCTACACCTTC	CASSLRYRDGYTF
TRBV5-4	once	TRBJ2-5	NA	TGTGCCAGCAGCTTGGGAGAAGAGACCCAGTACTTC	CASSLGEETQYF
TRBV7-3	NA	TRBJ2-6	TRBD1	TGTGCCAGCAGCTCCGCAGGGGGCTCAGGGGCCAACGTCCTGACTTTC	CASSSAGGSGANVLTF
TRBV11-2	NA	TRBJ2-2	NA	TGTGCCAGCAGCTTACTTGAAGTAGCTCTCACCGGGGAGCTGTTTTTT	CASSLLEVALTGELFF
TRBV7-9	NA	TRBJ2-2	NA	TGTGCCACTCCGTTGAATAAGCCGAACACCGGGGAGCTGTTTTTT	CATPLNKPNTGELFF
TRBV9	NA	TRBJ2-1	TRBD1	TGTGCCAGCAGCGTAGGACCACAGGGGGTCGGCAATGAGCAGTTCTTC	CASSVGPQGVGNEQFF
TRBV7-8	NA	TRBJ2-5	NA	TGTGCCAGCAGCTTCTTACAAGAGACCCAGTACTTC	CASSFLQETQYF
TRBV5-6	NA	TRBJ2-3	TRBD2	TGTGCCAGCAGCTCCGGGACTAGCGGGGGGTGGTCAGATACGCAGTATTTT	CASSSGTSGGWSDTQYF
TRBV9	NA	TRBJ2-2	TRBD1	TGTGCCAGCAGCCTATGGACAGGGGGCAGCGGGGAGCTGTTTTTT	CASSLWTGGSGELFF
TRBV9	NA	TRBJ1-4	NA	TGTGCCAGCCAAGGCGGAAATAATGAAAAACTGTTTTTT	CASQGGNNEKLFF
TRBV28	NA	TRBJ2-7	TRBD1	TGTGCCAGCTCCCCTTCTCCGGGACAGGGGGGGTACGAGCAGTACTTC	CASSPSPGQGGYEQYF
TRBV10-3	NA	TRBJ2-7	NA	TGTGCCATCAGTGAGTCGAGGGGCGGGAACCCCTCCTACGAGCAGTACTTC	CAISESRGGNPSYEQYF